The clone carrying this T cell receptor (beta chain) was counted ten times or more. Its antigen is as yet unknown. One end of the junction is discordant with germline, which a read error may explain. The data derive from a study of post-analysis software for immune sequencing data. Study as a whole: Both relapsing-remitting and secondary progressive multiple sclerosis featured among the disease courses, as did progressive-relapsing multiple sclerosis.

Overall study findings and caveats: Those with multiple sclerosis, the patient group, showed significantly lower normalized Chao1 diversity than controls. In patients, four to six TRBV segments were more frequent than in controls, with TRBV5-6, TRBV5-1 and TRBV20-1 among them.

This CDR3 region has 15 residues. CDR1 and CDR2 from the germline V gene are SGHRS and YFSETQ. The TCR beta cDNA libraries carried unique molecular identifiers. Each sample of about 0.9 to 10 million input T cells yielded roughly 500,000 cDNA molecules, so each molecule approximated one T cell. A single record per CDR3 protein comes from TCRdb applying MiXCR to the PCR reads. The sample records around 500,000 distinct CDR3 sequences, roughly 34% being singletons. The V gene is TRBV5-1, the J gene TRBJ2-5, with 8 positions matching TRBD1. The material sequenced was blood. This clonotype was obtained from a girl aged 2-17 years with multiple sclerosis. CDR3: CASSLYGTGQETQYF. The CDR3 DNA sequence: TGTGCCAGCAGTTTATACGGGACAGGTCAAGAGACCCAGTACTTC.